The text below deals with one T cell receptor beta chain. Its binding antigen is unknown. Nothing much larger sits one base from this clone, and base qualities are not available. Based on the germline V gene, the CDR1 and CDR2 sequences are LGHNA and YNFKEQ. V is clipped by 1 base and J by 0 bases, and the sequence between their germline boundaries is 7 bases long. Inclusive of the bounding cysteine and phenylalanine, the CDR3 is 14 residues long. Only CDR3 DNA is held: 42 bases, read in frame from base 1. CD8 naive samples were CD45RO-negative cells positively selected for CCR7, giving a CD45RA+CCR7+ population that excluded TemRA cells. The donors were healthy, HIV-negative adults who had no recently reported acute infections or vaccinations. Only Caucasian adults living in Nashville, Tennessee, USA were represented among the donors. Blood was obtained by leukapheresis, after which PBMCs were separated by Ficoll-Histopaque density gradient centrifugation and cryopreserved in liquid nitrogen vapor phase. Analytical flow cytometry was used to check the purity and quantity of each magnetically sorted T cell population. Each sorted fraction had its genomic DNA isolated and then quantified by UV absorbance on a Nanodrop 2000c.

The sample originates from a study of shared clonotypes between healthy human individuals (dated by TCRdb to 2018 to 2020). For the wider study: The cohort comprised two women and a few men aged 18 to 49 years. Per donor, three plates each were used for CD4 naive and CD4 memory, two for CD8 naive, and one for CD8 memory. To estimate repertoire size and how much clonotypes are shared between individuals, the study performed deep sequencing of blood TCR repertoires from a few healthy adults. To increase sequencing depth and limit assay-specific biases, TCR repertoire library preparation and sequencing were carried out by different laboratories using diverse techniques. Between about 0.9 and 8.9 billion PBMCs per donor were obtained by leukapheresis.

Summary of the overall study and its limitations: Compared with non-shared clonotypes, clonotypes shared by all four sorted-subset donors had higher generation probabilities. Sharing across four donors was observed for around 5% of naive CD4, 3% to 3.5% of naive CD8, 2% to 2.5% of memory CD4, and around 0.4% of memory CD8 clonotypes. Naive subsets generally had larger estimated clonotype richness than memory subsets. Because the study included only a small number of donors, the genetic and exposure-history diversity represented was limited. Pairwise subsampling indicated that sequencing depth was expected to affect the degree of clonotype sharing among donors. Sampling was restricted to blood, and TCR repertoires in tissues likely differ from the TCR repertoires found in blood. Incomplete sequencing was indicated by rarefaction of sorted-subset datasets, despite the large sequencing depth.

Using the deep immunoSEQ assay, multiplex PCR amplified TCR CDR3 regions from genomic DNA. Genomic DNA extracted from each cell subset was distributed evenly over all wells of several immunoSEQ 96-well plates, and each plate served as one replicate. For sorted subsets, around 200 ng genomic DNA, equal to some 30,000 T cell genomes, was loaded into each replicate PCR. Purified libraries were quantified with a Qubit 3.0 fluorometer, sized on a Bioanalyzer 2100, and re-quantified with the KAPA Library Quantification kit. Every immunoSEQ 96-well plate was sequenced on a dedicated single-read 150-cycle Illumina NextSeq 550 flow cell. The original pipeline was this. Because the immunoSEQ output held only junctional sequences and lacked quality scores, the filtering could not match the filtering applied to full-length reads. To assign V/J genes and CDR3, sequences were annotated against IMGT germline references using PyIR, a Python wrapper for IgBLAST v1.9. Reads were filtered out if the reads had weak V/J assignments (E-value above 1e-6), no CDR3, stop codons, out-of-frame junctions, or ambiguous translated residues. V3J clonotypes were defined by identical inferred V gene, J gene, and CDR3 amino acid sequence. Percentage overlap between repertoires was computed as shared unique clonotypes divided by the size of the smaller repertoire. Richness of each repertoire was evaluated using RTK rarefaction, the Chao1 estimator, and Recon v2.1 estimates of unobserved clonotypes. OLGA was used to compute generation probabilities for all TCRbeta clonotypes that the gDNA method yielded from a handful of donors. TCRdb holds this immuneACCESS table with in-frame rearrangements only. Some clones are missing; in checked studies, unresolved V genes explain under half, and the rest has no known cause. Clone size and V and J calls were adopted from that table, with D and trimming inferred from the DNA. The sample profile shows hundreds of thousands of clones; roughly 98% of them were found once. The top ten hold 0.3% of the sample.

Sequenced: naive CD8+ T cells sorted from blood. This sample's cell subset or site label indicates: CD45RA+CCR7+. This clonotype was sampled from a man aged 25 to 40 in good health. Recombination connected TRBV4-2 to TRBJ2-7, and possibly TRBD2, on 6 matching bases. The nucleotide sequence is given as TGTGCCAGCAGCCAAGGGAGGGTCTCCTACGAGCAGTACTTC. It specifies CASSQGRVSYEQYF.